Sequencing of this T cell receptor beta chain was carried out in a study of T cell clonality in common variable immunodeficiency (dated by TCRdb to between 2014 and 2017). Broad study findings and their caveats: Differences among patients in the CVID cohort limited the correlations between repertoire features and clinical complications. Healthy controls shared more TCRbeta clones with each other than CVID subjects shared among themselves (p < 0.0001). TCRbeta clonality was higher in CVID subjects than in healthy controls (t-test p = 0.018), and the increase was most characteristic of about a third of subjects. The authors noted that sequencing repertoires of T cell subpopulations would be needed to clarify what caused the increased clonality in CVID. Even though DNA input was the same, control samples had an average of about 80,000 unique sequences each, compared with roughly 32,000 in CVID samples. CVID TCRbeta sequences reportedly showed fewer deletions and N-nucleotide insertions and lacked highly modified clones with 13 or more V deletions.

CVID samples and control samples contributed equivalent amounts of genomic DNA as sequencing input. For every sample, a 60 bp segment covering the rearranged TCRbeta CDR3 region was amplified and then sequenced. The immunoSEQ assay, a bias-corrected multiplex PCR with high-throughput sequencing, was employed for TCRbeta amplification. In the original analysis: Every unique nucleotide sequence was considered a clone and was annotated with V, D and J genes, copy number and frequency. Sequences were labeled productive if in frame, and non-productive if out of frame or containing stop codons. Clonality was calculated from Shannon's entropy as previously described. The predicted amino acid sequences of productive clones were used to derive the mean CDR3 Kyte-Doolittle hydropathy. The R hclust function was used to hierarchically cluster scaled V gene usage with Manhattan distance and complete linkage. Sharing of clones by CDR3 amino acid sequence was evaluated through resampling of 12 repertoires per group over 100 rounds. The repertoires were searched for 70 published EBV-specific TCRbeta sequences and some 250 published CMV-specific TCRbeta sequences. A couple of CVID samples yielding fewer than 10,000 sequences were excluded from analysis, leaving 42 CVID repertoires. Drawn from immuneACCESS, this table holds only the in-frame rearrangements with V and J called that TCRdb kept. Clones are partly lost; checked studies trace under half to an unresolved V gene and leave the rest unexplained. Clone size and V and J calls were adopted from that table, with D and trimming inferred from the DNA. Across this sample, over 15,000 clones were tabulated and none appeared just once. Approximately 14% of the sample belongs to the ten largest clones.

This clone was counted a few times. The specificity of this receptor is unknown. Standard criteria, namely reduction of serum IgG, IgA and/or IgM below the normal range together with specific antibody deficiency, were applied for the diagnosis of CVID. A total of 45 or so subjects (approximately 15 female and 30 or so male; age range roughly 8 to 65 years, mean age about 40) were included in the CVID group. Predominantly Caucasian heritage was noted among both the CVID patients and the healthy controls. Replacement immunoglobulin therapy had been administered to all CVID subjects for at least one year at the time of study participation. At blood collection, none of the CVID subjects was ill or on immunomodulatory or immunosuppressive medication. From each donor, roughly 4.5 to 8.5 ml of heparinized peripheral whole blood was collected. Genomic DNA from adults with common variable immune deficiency (CVID) and from healthy adult controls was used to sequence TCRbeta CDR3 repertoires. Diluted blood was subjected to density centrifugation over Hypaque 1077 or Ficoll-Paque for isolation of peripheral blood mononuclear cells. Genomic DNA was obtained from unsorted mononuclear cells using either Qiagen column purification or a centrifugation-based method.

This sequence originates from a human donor with common variable immunodeficiency. The sample consisted of peripheral blood mononuclear cells.

CDR3 loop: CASSSHSSEQFF. CDR3 DNA, as far as it was read: TGTGCCAGCAGTTCCCATTCCAGTGAG. The receptor chain draws on TRBV6-2 or TRBV6-3 and TRBJ2-1; the D gene is unclear. The read ends 3 residues shy of where the CDR3 ends; the end is completed using the germline J gene. Including the terminal cysteine and phenylalanine, the CDR3 comprises 12 residues. The CDR3 was read in part: 27 bases, with the frame set at base 1. The V and J ends are trimmed by 4 bases and 9 bases, leaving 10 bases between them. CDR1 and CDR2 were assigned from the germline V gene as MNHEY and SVGEGT.